This paragraph covers one T cell receptor (beta chain) sequence. The sample belongs to a study of blood T cell repertoires in COVID-19. Some clones are missing from TCRdb's copy, which holds only in-frame ones; the method was immunoSEQ multiplex PCR. Of hundreds of thousands of clones in the sample, 75% to 90% were seen once. This CDR3 comprises 14 residues. Germline loops: CDR1 KGHSH, CDR2 LQKENI. The junction had 4 bases not matched to a gene; V was cut back by 3 bases and J by 2 bases. This chain uses TRBV18 with TRBJ2-7; 7 positions match TRBD1. The sequenced sample was PBMCs or T cells enriched from blood (not recorded which). The TCR originated in a man between 18 and 35 years old who had recovered from COVID-19. Here the CDR3 reads CASSPGQQTYEQYF. CDR3 DNA: TGTGCCAGCTCACCGGGACAGCAGACCTACGAGCAGTACTTC.